The source of this T cell receptor beta chain is a study of cytomegalovirus exposure and HLA in healthy donors. Study information: The roughly 130 validation repertoires used the same platform as the roughly 670 first-cohort repertoires (as reported by a later analysis).

Here immunoSEQ multiplex PCR was the method, and the copy in TCRdb shows in-frame clones only, minus some. The sample has approximately 220,000 clones; around nine tenths are singletons. Regarding this clone: Its antigen is unknown.

Study conclusions and caveats: That first-cohort TCR clusters tended to co-occur in the roughly 130 validation repertoires was found in a later analysis. The authors enumerated 150 to 200 TCR beta chains as linked to cytomegalovirus. There were a few CMV-associated chains whose specificity for CMV antigens was confirmed in vitro.

The CDR3 loop spans 13 amino acids. Germline CDR1 and CDR2: SGHTA and FQGNSA. V shed 11 bases and J shed 2 bases, with 14 bases lying between them. The J gene is TRBJ2-3, the V gene TRBV7-2, with unresolved D. The sample was PBMCs. The receptor comes from a man between 18 and 35 years old in good health and CMV-seronegative. The CDR3 region is CAGGRSNTDTQYF. The CDR3, as DNA: TGTGCCGGTGGTAGATCCAACACAGATACGCAGTATTTT.